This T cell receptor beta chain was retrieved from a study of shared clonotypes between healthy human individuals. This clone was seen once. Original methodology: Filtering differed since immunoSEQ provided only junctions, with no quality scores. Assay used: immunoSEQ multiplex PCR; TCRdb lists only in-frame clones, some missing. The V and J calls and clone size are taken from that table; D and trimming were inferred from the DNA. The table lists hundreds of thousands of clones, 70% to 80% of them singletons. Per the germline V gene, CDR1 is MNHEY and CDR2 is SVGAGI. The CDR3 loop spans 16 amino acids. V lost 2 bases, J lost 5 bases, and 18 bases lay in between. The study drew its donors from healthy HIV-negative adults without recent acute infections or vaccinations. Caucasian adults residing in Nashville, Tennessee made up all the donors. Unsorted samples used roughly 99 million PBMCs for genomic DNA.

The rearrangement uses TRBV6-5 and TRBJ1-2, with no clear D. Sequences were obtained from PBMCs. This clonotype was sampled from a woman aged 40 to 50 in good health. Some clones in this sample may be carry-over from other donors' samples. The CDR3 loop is CASSYDRRERIYGYTF. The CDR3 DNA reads TGTGCCAGCAGTTACGATAGGAGGGAGCGGATTTATGGCTACACCTTC.